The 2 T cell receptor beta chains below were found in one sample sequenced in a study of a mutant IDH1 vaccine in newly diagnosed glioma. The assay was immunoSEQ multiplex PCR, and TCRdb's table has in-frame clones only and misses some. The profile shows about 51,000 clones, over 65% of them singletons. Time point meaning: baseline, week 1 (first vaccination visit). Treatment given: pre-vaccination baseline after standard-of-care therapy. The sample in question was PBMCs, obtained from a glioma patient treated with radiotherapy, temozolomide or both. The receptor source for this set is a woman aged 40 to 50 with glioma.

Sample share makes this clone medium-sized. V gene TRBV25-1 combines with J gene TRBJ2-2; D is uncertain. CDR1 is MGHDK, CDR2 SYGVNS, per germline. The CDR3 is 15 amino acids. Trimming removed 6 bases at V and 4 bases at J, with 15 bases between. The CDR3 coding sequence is TGTGCCAGCAGCCTGTCTGCCCGGGTCACCGGGGAGCTGTTTTTT. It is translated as CASSLSARVTGELFF.

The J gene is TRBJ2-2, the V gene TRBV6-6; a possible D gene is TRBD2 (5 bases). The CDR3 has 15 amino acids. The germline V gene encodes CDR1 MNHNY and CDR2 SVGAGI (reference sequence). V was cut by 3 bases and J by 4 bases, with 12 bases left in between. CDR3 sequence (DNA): TGTGCCAGCAGTTATACTCCTACTAGCACCGGGGAGCTGTTTTTT. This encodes CASSYTPTSTGELFF.